This TCR beta chain stems from a study of metastatic and nonmetastatic thyroid tumors. Ten or more counts support this clone. Germline values: CDR1 SNHLY, CDR2 FYNNEI. This CDR3 comprises 13 residues. Trimming shortened V by 1 base and J by 1 base, and 4 bases separated the two germline ends. Until they underwent thyroid surgery, no patient had received any treatment. TCRdb used MiXCR to call clones anew from the PCR reads. Of roughly 27,000 clones detected, about 24% appear once; the ten largest clones hold roughly 15%. The chain links TRBV2 to TRBJ1-1; D gene ambiguous. Sequencing input: blood. This clonotype originated in a female donor with papillary thyroid cancer or a benign thyroid nodule (not recorded which). Some clones in this sample may be carry-over from other donors' samples. CDR3 bases: TGTGCCAGCAGTGAAGAACAGAACACTGAAGCTTTCTTT. Translation: CASSEEQNTEAFF.